This entry describes one TCR beta chain. The antigen remains unidentified. The data belong to a study of prognosis after radiotherapy for stage I lung cancer. Overall study context: The tumor was squamous cell carcinoma for seven or eight patients; for twelve, it was adenocarcinoma. Study-wide findings and caveats: Shannon entropy (measured after stereotactic body radiation therapy) was lower in patients who went on to develop distant metastases.

Genomic DNA served as the source from which two-round multiplex PCR generated TCR beta CDR3 amplicons. First-round PCR, the initial amplification, used primers specific to each TRBV and TRBJ gene. Using its own MiXCR run on the multiplex PCR reads, TCRdb lists one record per CDR3 protein. The data show 10,000 to 15,000 distinct CDR3 sequences, approximately 45% seen once. V was shortened by 2 bases and J by 5 bases, with 17 bases between the two germline ends. The germline V gene has CDR1 DFQATT and CDR2 SNEGSKA (reference sequence). The CDR3 covers 15 residues. The chain links TRBV20-1 to TRBJ2-3, with a weak D call TRBD2 (7 bases). Source: PBMCs, taken before or after stereotactic body radiation therapy (not recorded which). The origin of this receptor is a donor aged 50 or older with non-small cell lung cancer. The CDR3, as DNA: TGCAGTGCTAGATCAAAGGGGGGGGGGGGAGATACGCAGTATTTT. As protein: CSARSKGGGGDTQYF.